The 25 T cell receptor beta chains below come from one sample, sequenced in a study of T cell clonality in common variable immunodeficiency. The data were produced by immunoSEQ multiplex PCR, yet TCRdb's version contains in-frame clones alone and is incomplete. The sample shows about 34,000 clones, none of them appearing just once. These TCRs' antigens remain unknown. Study-level findings and limits: In common variable immunodeficiency, TCR beta chains reportedly carried fewer deletions and N-nucleotide insertions.

Specimen: peripheral blood mononuclear cells. The source of these receptors is a human donor with common variable immunodeficiency.

As concerns this clone: Sequencing ends 3 residues short of the CDR3 end; the germline J gene provides the rest. The chain recombines TRBV19 with TRBJ1-2; possible D gene TRBD1, 6 bases. V dropped 3 bases and J dropped 5 bases, with 13 bases sitting between them. Germline CDR1 is LNHDA and CDR2 is SQIVND (reference sequence). The CDR3 sequence is 14 residues long. CDR3 protein: CASSMAGARYGYTF. CDR3 DNA (partial): TGTGCCAGTAGTATGGCAGGGGCGCGGTATGGC. The full variable domain, rest sourced from reference TRBV19 and TRBJ1-2, is DGGITQSPKYLFRKEGQNVTLSCEQNLNHDAMYWYRQDPGQGLRLIYYSQIVNDFQKGDIAEGYSVSREKKESFPLTVTSAQKNPTAFYLCASSMAGARYGYTFGSGTRLTVV.

There are many counts of this clone. Read data end 3 residues before the CDR3 end; the end is taken from the germline J gene. This rearrangement joins TRBV19 to TRBJ1-2; D might be TRBD1 (5 bases). V was trimmed by 5 bases and J by 3 bases, leaving 16 bases between them. Germline V gives CDR1 LNHDA, CDR2 SQIVND (reference sequence). The CDR3 has 15 amino acids. This chain's CDR3 is CASSARGSGDYGYTF. The part of the CDR3 DNA that was read is TGTGCCAGTAGTGCTAGGGGTTCGGGAGACTATGGC.

This clone has more than one count but fewer than ten. The read falls 3 residues short of the CDR3 end, and the missing part is taken from the germline J gene. This chain joins TRBV2 and TRBJ2-7; 7 bases match TRBD2. Germline V gene lookup returns CDR1 SNHLY and CDR2 FYNNEI. Trimming cost V 4 bases and J 1 base; bases outside gene matches: 7. This CDR3 comprises 15 residues. Partial CDR3 DNA: TGTGCCAGCAGTGGGCTAAGCGGGGCATCCTACGAG. It translates to CASSGLSGASYE. The whole CDR3 protein is CASSGLSGASYEQYF.

This clone was seen at least ten times. The CDR3 goes on 3 residues after the read ends, and that part is filled in from the germline J gene. The chain recombines TRBV20-1 with TRBJ2-3; 10 bases are a match to TRBD2. Germline V CDR1 and CDR2: DFQATT, SNEGSKA (reference sequence). The CDR3 is 14 amino acids. J lost 0 bases, V lost 6 bases, and 3 bases had no gene match. The CDR3 DNA, read in part, is TGCAGTGCCCGGACTAGCGGAAGCACAGATACG. Its translation: CSARTSGSTDT. The full CDR3 sequence reads CSARTSGSTDTQYF.

This clone was observed at least ten times. The read ends 3 residues shy of where the CDR3 ends; the end is completed using the germline J gene. The chain joins TRBV10-3 to TRBJ1-2; D call uncertain. Trimming took 10 bases from V and 2 from J, leaving 11 bases between them. There are 12 residues in the CDR3. Germline assignment: CDR1 ENHRY and CDR2 SYGVKD. This CDR3 reads CATLDFNYGYTF. Partial CDR3 DNA: TGTGCCACCCTGGACTTCAACTATGGC.

In this sample, this clone turned up many times. The CDR3 extends 3 residues past the end of the read, so its final part is completed from the germline J gene. The chain combines TRBV7-2 with TRBJ2-2; 8 bases fit TRBD1. V shed 2 bases, J shed 7 bases, and the junction held 3 bases outside the gene matches. The length of the CDR3 is 14 residues. Per germline, CDR1 SGHTA and CDR2 FQGNSA. CDR3 DNA (partial): TGTGCCAGCAGCTTACAGGGGGCGATCGGGGAG. It yields the protein CASSLQGAIGE. The complete CDR3 reads CASSLQGAIGELFF.

Turning to this clone: The read ends 3 residues early relative to the CDR3; the germline J gene fills the gap. The chain carries TRBV6-2 or TRBV6-3 and TRBJ2-5, with D possibly being TRBD1 (6 bases). The CDR3 totals 17 residues. The V end lost 6 bases, the J end lost 3 bases, and 23 bases lay between the germline ends. Germline V CDR1 and CDR2: MNHEY, SVGEGT. The CDR3 bases that were read are TGTGCCAGCAGAGGGAAGTCGGGGCAGGGGATCGAAGAGACC. It is translated as CASRGKSGQGIEET. The whole CDR3 region reads CASRGKSGQGIEETQYF.

In its sample, this clone was seen a few times. This CDR3 reads CASSQGNTEAFF. The part of the CDR3 DNA that was read is TGTGCCAGCAGTCAAGGGAACACTGAA. The chain combines TRBV7-2 with TRBJ1-1; no definite D call. The observed sequence ends 3 residues before the CDR3 terminus, with the missing tail filled in from the germline J gene. Deletions cut 6 bases from V and 1 base from J, with 6 bases between. The CDR3 extends over 12 amino acids. Germline V gene sequence: CDR1 SGHTA, CDR2 FQGNSA. Supplemented by reference TRBV7-2 and TRBJ1-1, the full variable domain reads GAGVSQSPSNKVTEKGKDVELRCDPISGHTALYWYRQSLGQGLEFLIYFQGNSAPDKSGLPSDRFSAERTGGSVSTLTIQRTQQEDSAVYLCASSQGNTEAFFGQGTRLTVV.

This clone was detected a few times. The read terminates 3 residues before the CDR3 end, so the remaining end is supplied by the germline J gene. V usage is TRBV18 and J usage is TRBJ2-5; 7 nucleotides match TRBD2. The J segment lost 4 bases and the V segment lost 2 bases, leaving 10 bases of the junction unmatched. The CDR3 runs to 16 residues. Germline V gene lookup returns CDR1 KGHSH and CDR2 LQKENI. CDR3 sequence reads: CASSPSSLAKTETQYF. The covered CDR3 bases are TGTGCCAGCTCACCAAGTTCACTAGCGAAAACAGAGACC.

This clone was seen many times. The DNA ends 3 residues before the CDR3 does, and the rest of the CDR3 is filled in from the germline J gene. V usage is TRBV5-1 and J usage is TRBJ1-2; D is undetermined. The CDR3 sequence is 13 residues long. V lost 0 bases, J lost 1 base, and 4 bases lay in between. CDR1 SGHRS and CDR2 YFSETQ come from the germline V gene. The chain's CDR3 is CASSLASNYGYTF. CDR3 DNA, as far as it was read: TGCGCCAGCAGCTTGGCCAGTAACTATGGC.

In this sample, this clone turned up many times. The read ends 3 residues before the CDR3 terminus; that terminus is restored from the germline J gene. V is TRBV29-1 and J is TRBJ2-4; 12 bases fit TRBD2. V dropped 6 bases and J dropped 6; count of bases not matched to a gene: 0. The CDR3 spans 12 residues. The germline CDR1 and CDR2 sequences are SQVTM and ANQGSEA. CDR3 sequence reads: CSVGLAGNIQYF. The DNA read from the CDR3 is TGCAGCGTGGGACTAGCGGGAAACATT. Based on the CDR3 plus reference TRBV29-1 and TRBJ2-4, the full variable domain is SAVISQKPSRDICQRGTSLTIQCQVDSQVTMMFWYRQQPGQSLTLIATANQGSEATYESGFVIDKFPISRPNLTFSTLTVSNMSPEDSSIYLCSVGLAGNIQYFGAGTRLSVL.

This clone was picked up many times. The read is 3 residues too short to cover the CDR3 end, so that end is filled in from the germline J gene. The chain recombines TRBV4-1 with TRBJ2-7, with unresolved D. V was trimmed by 3 bases and J by 0 bases, leaving 15 bases between them. From germline, CDR1 is MGHRA and CDR2 YSYEKL. The CDR3 is 16 residues long. The part of the CDR3 DNA that was read is TGCGCCAGCAGCCAGTTATTAGCTATAAGCTCCTACGAG. Amino acids: CASSQLLAISSYE. The whole CDR3 protein is CASSQLLAISSYEQYF.

In the case of this clone: The CDR3 extends 3 residues past the end of the read, so its final part is completed from the germline J gene. The V gene is TRBV7-2, the J gene TRBJ1-1; 7 bases are shared with TRBD1. The V gene's germline CDR1 is SGHTA and CDR2 FQGNSA. CDR3 length: 15 residues. Trimming cost V 2 bases and J 3 bases; bases outside gene matches: 6. The part of the CDR3 DNA that was read is TGTGCCAGCAGCTTATGGGACAGCTTTTACACTGAA. As protein: CASSLWDSFYTE. The CDR3 in its entirety is CASSLWDSFYTEAFF.

As for this clone: The read finishes 3 residues shy of the CDR3 end, and the germline J gene is used to complete it. The chain combines TRBV29-1 with TRBJ2-5, with TRBD1 as a possible D gene (5 bases). In germline, CDR1 is SQVTM, CDR2 ANQGSEA. CDR3 length equals 13 residues. Trimming shortened V by 5 bases and J by 2 bases, and 12 bases separated the two germline ends. This chain's CDR3 is CSVYVGVQETQYF. The part of the CDR3 DNA that was read is TGCAGCGTTTATGTAGGGGTACAAGAGACC.

This clone has a count of ten or more. The CDR3 extends 3 residues past the end of the read, so its final part is completed from the germline J gene. The chain uses TRBV10-3 and TRBJ1-1; 8 bases align to TRBD1. The germline V gene encodes CDR1 ENHRY and CDR2 SYGVKD. The CDR3 has 15 amino acids. Unmatched junction bases numbered 10, after V lost 5 bases and J lost 5 bases. The CDR3 bases that were read are TGTGCCATCAGTAGACGGACAGGGAGAAGAACTGAA. Amino acids: CAISRRTGRRTE. The CDR3 as a whole reads CAISRRTGRRTEAFF.

In its sample, this clone was seen many times. The missing CDR3 end, 3 residues past where the read stops, is filled in from the germline J gene. The V call is TRBV6-1, the J call TRBJ2-7; 11 bases align to TRBD1. In germline, CDR1 is MNHNS, CDR2 SASEGT. V lost 2 bases to trimming and J lost 2 bases; unmatched junction nucleotides: 2. The CDR3 length is 15 residues. The CDR3 DNA, read in part, is TGTGCCAGCAGTGAAACGGACAGGGGGCCCTACGAG. This sequence encodes CASSETDRGPYE. Given in full, the CDR3 is CASSETDRGPYEQYF.

This clone was recorded a few times. Read sequence stops 3 residues before the CDR3 end, and the germline J gene provides the missing end. The V call is TRBV5-5, the J call TRBJ1-1; 7 nucleotides align to TRBD1. Per the germline V gene, CDR1 is SGHKS and CDR2 is YYEKEE (reference sequence). This CDR3 is 13 amino acids long. The sequenced part of the CDR3 DNA is TGTGCCAGCAGCCCTACGAATGACAGGGAG. Translating gives CASSPTNDRE. The whole CDR3 is CASSPTNDREAFF.

Details on this clone: Read data end 3 residues before the CDR3 end; the end is taken from the germline J gene. V usage is TRBV11-2 and J usage is TRBJ2-1; 7 bases match TRBD2. Germline V gene sequence: CDR1 SGHAT, CDR2 FQNNGV. J gave up 7 bases and V 0 bases, and 3 bases lay outside the gene matches. The CDR3 extends over 14 amino acids. The CDR3 here is CASSLDSSGNEQFF. Partial CDR3 DNA: TGTGCCAGCAGCTTAGATTCTAGCGGTAATGAG. Looking up the rest from reference TRBV11-2 and TRBJ2-1 gives the full variable domain: EAGVAQSPRYKIIEKRQSVAFWCNPISGHATLYWYQQILGQGPKLLIQFQNNGVVDDSQLPKDRFSAERLKGVDSTLKIQPAKLEDSAVYLCASSLDSSGNEQFFGPGTRLTVL.

Details on this clone: The read gets to within 3 residues of the CDR3 end, and the germline J gene fills in the rest. The rearrangement links TRBV18 to TRBJ1-5, with TRBD1 identical over 8 bases. Germline loops: CDR1 KGHSH, CDR2 LQKENI. Trimming removed 4 bases from V and 0 bases from J; junction bases left unmatched: 8. CDR3 size: 17 residues. CDR3 loop: CASSRYSQGASNQPQHF. The sequenced part of the CDR3 DNA is TGTGCCAGCTCACGCTACAGCCAGGGGGCTAGCAATCAGCCC.

The sample holds many counts of this clone. The read falls 3 residues short of the CDR3 end, and the missing part is taken from the germline J gene. The chain carries TRBV30 and TRBJ2-7, with D hard to call. Looked up from germline, CDR1 is GTSNPN and CDR2 is SVGIG (reference sequence). This CDR3 is built from 12 residues. Trimming pared 7 bases from V and 1 base from J, leaving 11 bases between. CDR3: CASRSPSYEQYF. Partial CDR3 DNA: TGTGCCTCCCGGTCTCCGTCCTACGAG.

This clone was detected ten times or more. Read coverage stops 3 residues before the CDR3 terminus; the germline J gene supplies the remainder. The chain employs TRBV7-3 and TRBJ2-5, with TRBD2 matching 15 bases. V dropped 3 bases and J dropped 7; count of bases not matched to a gene: 6. The germline gives CDR1 SGHTA, CDR2 FQGTGA. The CDR3 has 16 amino acids. The DNA read from the CDR3 is TGTGCCAGCAGCTTGGGACTAGCGGGAGGAAGTGTGACC. It encodes CASSLGLAGGSVT. The full-length CDR3 reads as CASSLGLAGGSVTQYF.

This clone was seen ten or more times. The read stops 3 residues short of the end of the CDR3; the missing end is completed from the germline J gene. This sequence joins TRBV7-2 and TRBJ2-4; D may be TRBD1 (5 bases). This CDR3 is 15 amino acids long. The germline CDR1 and CDR2 sequences are SGHTA and FQGNSA. V gave up 4 bases and J gave up 0 bases, with 10 bases separating them. The CDR3 loop reads CASSWTSLAKNIQYF. Incomplete CDR3 DNA: TGTGCCAGCAGCTGGACATCCCTAGCCAAAAACATT.

This clone was observed a few times. The read ends 3 residues shy of where the CDR3 ends; the end is completed using the germline J gene. The chain is built from TRBV7-9 and TRBJ1-1; 7 nucleotides align to TRBD1. The germline CDR1 and CDR2 sequences are SEHNR and FQNEAQ (reference sequence). The CDR3 totals 14 residues. Here the CDR3 reads CASSIGGWGDRAFF. The sequenced part of the CDR3 DNA is TGTGCCAGCTCGATAGGGGGCTGGGGGGATAGG.

This clone showed up just a few times. Read coverage stops 3 residues before the CDR3 terminus; the germline J gene supplies the remainder. This chain uses TRBV7-2 with TRBJ2-6, with a weak D call TRBD1 (6 bases). CDR3 length: 16 residues. V was pared by 0 bases and J by 2 bases, with 8 bases between. Germline V gene sequence: CDR1 SGHTA, CDR2 FQGNSA. The CDR3 bases that were read are TGTGCCAGCAGCTTAGCAACAGGGACTGGGGCCAACGTC. Translating gives CASSLATGTGANV. The full-length CDR3 reads as CASSLATGTGANVLTF.

This clone was detected only a few times. The CDR3 bases that were read are TGTGCCTGGAGTGACAGTAACTATGGC. Translation: CAWSDSNYG. In full, the CDR3 reads CAWSDSNYGYTF. The chain is built from TRBV30 and TRBJ1-2; D is unresolved. Read sequence stops 3 residues before the CDR3 end, and the germline J gene provides the missing end. V dropped 1 base and J dropped 1 base, with 4 bases sitting between them. Germline values: CDR1 GTSNPN, CDR2 SVGIG (reference sequence). This CDR3 has 12 amino acids.